This T cell receptor (beta chain) was documented in a study of T cell responses to AZD1222 COVID-19 vaccine. Profiled with immunoSEQ multiplex PCR; TCRdb holds only in-frame clones, not every one. The repertoire holds about 110,000 clones, with 90% as singletons. Second-dose schedules of about 4 or about 12 weeks were combined. Study-level results: Donors were mostly white British, more females; clonal diversity possibly underestimated. Spike-specific TCR repertoires showed rising breadth and depth after two AZD1222 doses.

As to this clone: Its antigen remains unknown.

Sample: peripheral blood, taken 28 days after the second AZD1222 dose. This TCR came from an adult who received the AZD1222 COVID-19 vaccine.

The CDR3 loop is CASSPGGLSGANVLTF. The DNA for the CDR3 is TGCGCCAGCTCACCGGGAGGGCTCTCTGGGGCCAACGTCCTGACTTTC. The chain is built from TRBV5-1 and TRBJ2-6, with 8 bases aligning to TRBD2. The CDR3 is 16 amino acids. The germline gives CDR1 SGHRS, CDR2 YFSETQ. V trimming: 7 bases; J trimming: 0 bases; junction bases outside the gene matches: 6.